Listed here is a single T cell receptor beta chain. The antigen remains unidentified. Treatment-naive patients with stable or active relapsing-remitting disease were the multiple sclerosis controls. Negative isolation was used for CD8+ and CD4+ T cells and FACS enrichment for TEMRA cells. An input of roughly 0.5 to 1 ug of RNA was subjected to reverse transcription using random hexamers. Multiplex immunoSEQ PCR targeted 54 Vbeta and 13 Jbeta TCR beta segments. TCRdb re-called the immunoSEQ multiplex PCR reads through MiXCR, storing one row per CDR3 protein. The table has around 300,000 distinct CDR3 sequences, almost 85% seen once. The sample comes from a study of CD8 T cells in Susac syndrome. General study results and limits: The study conceded that its TCR sequencing and HLA analysis involved relatively few individuals.

The germline gives CDR1 DFQATT, CDR2 SNEGSKA (reference sequence). CDR3 size: 13 residues. Trimming cost V 3 bases and J 4 bases, with 12 bases left between them. The clonotype was recovered from a human donor with multiple sclerosis. The chain has TRBV20-1 and TRBJ2-5; D gene unclear. Sequencing was performed on CD8+ T cells from PBMCs. The CDR3 region is CSASEVEGETQYF. CDR3 bases: TGCAGTGCTAGTGAGGTAGAAGGAGAGACCCAGTACTTC.